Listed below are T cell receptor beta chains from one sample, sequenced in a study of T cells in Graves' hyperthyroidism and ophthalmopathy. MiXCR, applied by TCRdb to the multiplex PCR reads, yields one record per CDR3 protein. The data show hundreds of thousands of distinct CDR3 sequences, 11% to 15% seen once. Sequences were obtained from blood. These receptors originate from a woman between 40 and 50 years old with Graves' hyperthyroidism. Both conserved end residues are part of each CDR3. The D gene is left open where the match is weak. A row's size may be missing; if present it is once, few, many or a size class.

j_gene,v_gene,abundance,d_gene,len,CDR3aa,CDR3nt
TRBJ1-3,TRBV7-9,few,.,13,CASNRNSGNTIYF,TGTGCCAGCAACAGAAACTCTGGAAACACCATATATTTT
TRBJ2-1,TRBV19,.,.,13,CASSLSAVNEQFF,TGTGCCAGTAGTCTTTCAGCGGTCAATGAGCAGTTCTTC
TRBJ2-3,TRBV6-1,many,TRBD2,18,CASSTRYGLAKDTDTQYF,TGTGCCAGCAGTACCCGATATGGACTAGCGAAGGACACAGATACGCAGTATTTT
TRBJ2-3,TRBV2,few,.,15,CASSVPVGSTDTQYF,TGTGCCAGCAGTGTTCCGGTCGGCAGCACAGATACGCAGTATTTT
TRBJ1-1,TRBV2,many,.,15,CASSPTGTANTEAFF,TGTGCCAGCAGTCCAACCGGGACGGCGAACACTGAAGCTTTCTTT
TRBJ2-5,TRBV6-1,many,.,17,CASIGTGGERAQETQYF,TGTGCCAGCATCGGAACCGGGGGCGAACGGGCACAAGAGACCCAGTACTTC
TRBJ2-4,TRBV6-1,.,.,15,CAITGDRWGKNIQYF,TGTGCCATTACCGGGGACCGCTGGGGCAAAAACATTCAGTACTTC
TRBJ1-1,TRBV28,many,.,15,CASSLGPQIQKEAFF,TGTGCCAGCAGTTTAGGGCCACAGATTCAGAAGGAAGCTTTCTTT
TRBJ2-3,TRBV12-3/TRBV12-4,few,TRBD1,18,CASRSQGFLRSTVYAQYF,TGTGCCAGCAGATCACAGGGGTTTCTAAGATCCACCGTGTATGCGCAGTATTTT
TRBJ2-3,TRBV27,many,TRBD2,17,CASSPQELAVKTDTQYF,TGTGCCAGCAGTCCTCAGGAGCTAGCGGTAAAAACAGATACGCAGTATTTT
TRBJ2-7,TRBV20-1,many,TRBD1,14,CSARDSQGSYEQYF,TGCAGTGCTAGAGACTCACAGGGGTCCTACGAGCAGTACTTC
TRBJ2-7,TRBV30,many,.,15,CAWRPPFGGFDEQYF,TGTGCCTGGAGACCCCCTTTTGGGGGGTTCGACGAGCAGTACTTC
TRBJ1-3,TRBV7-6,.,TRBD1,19,CASSLSSGQVNLAGNTIYF,TGTGCCAGCAGCTTAAGTTCGGGACAGGTTAACTTGGCTGGAAACACCATATATTTT
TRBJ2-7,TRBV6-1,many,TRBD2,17,CASRSFLDGRAMDEQYF,TGTGCCAGCAGAAGCTTCCTGGACGGGAGGGCCATGGACGAGCAGTACTTC
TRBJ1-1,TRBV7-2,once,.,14,CASSTRQRSNEAFF,TGTGCCAGCAGCACCCGACAGAGGTCCAATGAAGCTTTCTTT